Listed below are T cell receptor beta chains from one sample, sequenced in a study of PD-L1 blockade in urothelial cancer. Assay: immunoSEQ multiplex PCR; the TCRdb copy retains only in-frame clones and omits some. The sample comprises tens of thousands of clones, 75% to 95% of which are singletons, and around 7.7% rests with the top ten. The sample was PBMCs, taken around atezolizumab (anti-PD-L1) treatment. Source of these receptors: a man aged 65-85 years with urothelial cancer. The CDR3 runs from the conserved cysteine through the conserved F or W. Each record gives: clone size, J gene, V gene, D gene, CDR3 protein, CDR3 DNA. A D gene is named only where the DNA matches it firmly. Clone size appears in some rows only: once, few, many, or a class for an expanded clone.

abundance: NA; j_gene: TRBJ2-1; v_gene: TRBV2; d_gene: TRBD2; CDR3aa: CASSRGTSGFNEQFF; CDR3nt: TGTGCCAGCAGTCGAGGGACTAGCGGGTTTAATGAGCAGTTCTTC
abundance: NA; j_gene: TRBJ2-1; v_gene: TRBV7-3; d_gene: TRBD2; CDR3aa: CASSPTSGRNEQFF; CDR3nt: TGTGCCAGCAGCCCGACTAGCGGGAGGAATGAGCAGTTCTTC
abundance: NA; j_gene: TRBJ1-1; v_gene: TRBV6-5; d_gene: NA; CDR3aa: CASSQGSSTEAFF; CDR3nt: TGTGCCAGCAGCCAGGGATCCAGCACTGAAGCTTTCTTT
abundance: NA; j_gene: TRBJ2-3; v_gene: TRBV11-2; d_gene: TRBD2; CDR3aa: CASSRTSGKDTQYF; CDR3nt: TGTGCCAGCAGCCGGACTAGCGGGAAAGATACGCAGTATTTT
abundance: NA; j_gene: TRBJ2-2; v_gene: TRBV5-4; d_gene: TRBD1; CDR3aa: CASSPPGTGGTGELFF; CDR3nt: TGTGCCAGCAGCCCGCCGGGGACAGGGGGCACCGGGGAGCTGTTTTTT
abundance: NA; j_gene: TRBJ2-1; v_gene: TRBV6-1; d_gene: NA; CDR3aa: CASSEEGGAVASNEQFF; CDR3nt: TGTGCCAGCAGTGAAGAGGGGGGGGCAGTAGCCTCGAATGAGCAGTTCTTC
abundance: NA; j_gene: TRBJ2-7; v_gene: TRBV2; d_gene: TRBD1; CDR3aa: CASSPSGTGVYEQYF; CDR3nt: TGTGCCAGCTCTCCCTCAGGGACAGGGGTATACGAGCAGTACTTC
abundance: NA; j_gene: TRBJ2-4; v_gene: TRBV25-1; d_gene: NA; CDR3aa: CASSEPKGDKNIQYF; CDR3nt: TGTGCCAGCAGTGAGCCAAAGGGGGACAAAAACATTCAGTACTTC
abundance: NA; j_gene: TRBJ2-1; v_gene: TRBV6-6; d_gene: TRBD2; CDR3aa: CASSSITGGVGEQFF; CDR3nt: TGTGCCAGCAGTTCAATTACGGGAGGAGTAGGTGAGCAGTTCTTC
abundance: NA; j_gene: TRBJ2-1; v_gene: TRBV2; d_gene: TRBD2; CDR3aa: CASSGASGSPNEQFF; CDR3nt: TGTGCCAGCAGTGGGGCTAGCGGGAGCCCCAATGAGCAGTTCTTC
abundance: once; j_gene: TRBJ2-1; v_gene: TRBV9; d_gene: TRBD2; CDR3aa: CASSVYSSGRYNEQFF; CDR3nt: TGTGCCAGCAGCGTATATTCCAGCGGGAGGTACAATGAGCAGTTCTTC
abundance: NA; j_gene: TRBJ2-4; v_gene: TRBV20-1; d_gene: NA; CDR3aa: CSALRDIQYF; CDR3nt: TGCAGTGCCTTAAGAGACATTCAGTACTTC
abundance: NA; j_gene: TRBJ2-1; v_gene: TRBV13; d_gene: NA; CDR3aa: CASSLEARGRSYNEQFF; CDR3nt: TGTGCCAGCAGCTTAGAAGCCAGGGGGAGGTCCTACAATGAGCAGTTCTTC
abundance: NA; j_gene: TRBJ1-3; v_gene: TRBV19; d_gene: NA; CDR3aa: CASRTAGNTIYF; CDR3nt: TGTGCCAGTCGGACAGCTGGAAACACCATATATTTT
abundance: NA; j_gene: TRBJ2-5; v_gene: TRBV5-1; d_gene: TRBD2; CDR3aa: CASSPLAGLEETQYF; CDR3nt: TGCGCCAGCAGCCCCCTAGCGGGCCTGGAGGAGACCCAGTACTTC
abundance: NA; j_gene: TRBJ2-7; v_gene: TRBV6-6; d_gene: NA; CDR3aa: CASIKGGSYEQYF; CDR3nt: TGTGCCAGCATCAAAGGGGGCTCCTACGAGCAGTACTTC
abundance: NA; j_gene: TRBJ2-2; v_gene: TRBV7-2; d_gene: NA; CDR3aa: CASSSAALHRELFF; CDR3nt: TGTGCCAGCAGCTCGGCGGCTTTGCACCGGGAGCTGTTTTTT
abundance: NA; j_gene: TRBJ2-7; v_gene: TRBV10-3; d_gene: NA; CDR3aa: CAISGEAVAYEQYF; CDR3nt: TGTGCCATCAGTGGCGAAGCCGTAGCCTACGAGCAGTACTTC
abundance: once; j_gene: TRBJ2-5; v_gene: TRBV4-1; d_gene: TRBD1; CDR3aa: CASSQADRGRETQYF; CDR3nt: TGCGCCAGCAGCCAAGCGGACAGGGGGAGGGAGACCCAGTACTTC
abundance: NA; j_gene: TRBJ1-5; v_gene: TRBV6-6; d_gene: NA; CDR3aa: CASSYSGQPQHF; CDR3nt: TGTGCCAGCAGTTACTCCGGGCAGCCCCAGCATTTT
abundance: NA; j_gene: TRBJ2-5; v_gene: TRBV9; d_gene: NA; CDR3aa: CASSVGDTPYQETQYF; CDR3nt: TGTGCCAGCAGCGTAGGGGACACACCGTACCAAGAGACCCAGTACTTC
abundance: NA; j_gene: TRBJ2-3; v_gene: TRBV5-1; d_gene: TRBD2; CDR3aa: CASSLSLSSGSDTQYF; CDR3nt: TGCGCCAGCAGCTTGAGTTTGTCTAGCGGTTCAGATACGCAGTATTTT
abundance: NA; j_gene: TRBJ1-5; v_gene: TRBV16; d_gene: NA; CDR3aa: CASSSSRGTNQPQHF; CDR3nt: TGTGCCAGCAGCTCATCTAGGGGTACTAATCAGCCCCAGCATTTT
abundance: NA; j_gene: TRBJ1-3; v_gene: TRBV29-1; d_gene: NA; CDR3aa: CSVVGPGNTIYF; CDR3nt: TGCAGCGTTGTGGGCCCTGGAAACACCATATATTTT
abundance: NA; j_gene: TRBJ2-7; v_gene: TRBV10-2; d_gene: TRBD2; CDR3aa: CASSERATSGMHEQYF; CDR3nt: TGCGCCAGCAGTGAGAGGGCGACTAGCGGGATGCACGAGCAGTACTTC
abundance: NA; j_gene: TRBJ2-1; v_gene: TRBV5-1; d_gene: TRBD2; CDR3aa: CASSTGLAGGPVNEQFF; CDR3nt: TGCGCCAGCAGCACAGGGCTAGCGGGAGGGCCGGTCAATGAGCAGTTCTTC
abundance: NA; j_gene: TRBJ1-2; v_gene: TRBV28; d_gene: TRBD1; CDR3aa: CASRLGQGGYTF; CDR3nt: TGTGCCAGCAGACTTGGACAGGGTGGCTACACCTTC
abundance: NA; j_gene: TRBJ2-5; v_gene: TRBV7-9; d_gene: NA; CDR3aa: CASSFTGRETQYF; CDR3nt: TGTGCCAGCAGCTTCACAGGGAGAGAGACCCAGTACTTC
abundance: once; j_gene: TRBJ2-1; v_gene: TRBV9; d_gene: NA; CDR3aa: CASSVAGDNEQFF; CDR3nt: TGTGCCAGCAGCGTAGCAGGGGACAATGAGCAGTTCTTC
abundance: NA; j_gene: TRBJ2-1; v_gene: TRBV6-4; d_gene: TRBD1; CDR3aa: CASSERGLAAEQFF; CDR3nt: TGTGCCAGCAGTGAGAGGGGGCTTGCGGCTGAGCAGTTCTTC
abundance: NA; j_gene: TRBJ2-3; v_gene: TRBV7-3; d_gene: NA; CDR3aa: CASGRTSTDTQYF; CDR3nt: TGTGCCAGCGGGAGGACTAGCACAGATACGCAGTATTTT
abundance: NA; j_gene: TRBJ2-3; v_gene: TRBV4-2; d_gene: TRBD1; CDR3aa: CASSQAGTGGGTDTQYF; CDR3nt: TGTGCCAGCAGCCAAGCCGGGACAGGGGGAGGCACAGATACGCAGTATTTT
abundance: NA; j_gene: TRBJ2-7; v_gene: TRBV28; d_gene: NA; CDR3aa: CASSSNHYEQYF; CDR3nt: TGTGCCAGCAGTTCAAATCACTACGAGCAGTACTTC
abundance: once; j_gene: TRBJ2-1; v_gene: TRBV5-1; d_gene: NA; CDR3aa: CASTGYRGYYNEQFF; CDR3nt: TGCGCCAGCACGGGCTACCGAGGGTACTACAATGAGCAGTTCTTC
abundance: NA; j_gene: TRBJ2-1; v_gene: TRBV25-1; d_gene: NA; CDR3aa: CASSEWGTKQFF; CDR3nt: TGTGCCAGCAGTGAATGGGGGACAAAGCAGTTCTTC
abundance: NA; j_gene: TRBJ2-3; v_gene: TRBV11-2; d_gene: TRBD1; CDR3aa: CASSFRRQGMGDTQYF; CDR3nt: TGTGCCAGCAGCTTCCGTCGACAGGGGATGGGGGATACGCAGTATTTT
abundance: few; j_gene: TRBJ1-2; v_gene: TRBV28; d_gene: NA; CDR3aa: CASSLVAGQGAGYGYTF; CDR3nt: TGTGCCAGCAGTTTAGTAGCGGGGCAGGGAGCGGGCTATGGCTACACCTTC
abundance: NA; j_gene: TRBJ2-1; v_gene: TRBV27; d_gene: TRBD2; CDR3aa: CASSSSGTMRNEQFF; CDR3nt: TGTGCCAGCAGTTCCTCCGGGACTATGCGCAATGAGCAGTTCTTC
abundance: NA; j_gene: TRBJ2-3; v_gene: TRBV28; d_gene: TRBD2; CDR3aa: CASSGGGSTDTQYF; CDR3nt: TGTGCCAGCTCGGGCGGGGGTAGCACAGATACGCAGTATTTT
abundance: NA; j_gene: TRBJ2-7; v_gene: TRBV5-1; d_gene: NA; CDR3aa: CASSLVGDEQYF; CDR3nt: TGCGCCAGCAGCTTGGTAGGAGACGAGCAGTACTTC
abundance: NA; j_gene: TRBJ2-7; v_gene: TRBV19; d_gene: NA; CDR3aa: CASSTGFGYEQYF; CDR3nt: TGTGCCAGTAGTACGGGGTTTGGTTACGAGCAGTACTTC
abundance: once; j_gene: TRBJ2-7; v_gene: TRBV27; d_gene: NA; CDR3aa: CASSLYQGTYEQYF; CDR3nt: TGTGCCAGCAGTTTATATCAGGGGACCTACGAGCAGTACTTC
abundance: few; j_gene: TRBJ1-5; v_gene: TRBV27; d_gene: TRBD1; CDR3aa: CASSLSTGQGSNQPQHF; CDR3nt: TGTGCCAGCAGTTTATCGACGGGACAGGGAAGCAATCAGCCCCAGCATTTT
abundance: NA; j_gene: TRBJ1-2; v_gene: TRBV13; d_gene: TRBD1; CDR3aa: CASSPGGTGAYGYTF; CDR3nt: TGTGCCAGCAGCCCGGGAGGGACAGGGGCTTATGGCTACACCTTC
abundance: NA; j_gene: TRBJ1-1; v_gene: TRBV28; d_gene: TRBD1; CDR3aa: CASSSPGGANTEAFF; CDR3nt: TGTGCCAGCAGTTCCCCAGGGGGCGCGAACACTGAAGCTTTCTTT
abundance: NA; j_gene: TRBJ1-3; v_gene: TRBV28; d_gene: NA; CDR3aa: CASSLAGFGNTIYF; CDR3nt: TGTGCCAGCAGTCTTGCAGGGTTTGGAAACACCATATATTTT
abundance: NA; j_gene: TRBJ1-1; v_gene: TRBV5-1; d_gene: NA; CDR3aa: CASSPRPGGDTEAFF; CDR3nt: TGCGCCAGCAGCCCGAGACCGGGGGGCGACACTGAAGCTTTCTTT
abundance: NA; j_gene: TRBJ2-1; v_gene: TRBV19; d_gene: TRBD1; CDR3aa: CASSKGTGYNEQFF; CDR3nt: TGTGCCAGTAGTAAAGGGACAGGCTACAATGAGCAGTTCTTC
abundance: NA; j_gene: TRBJ2-5; v_gene: TRBV5-1; d_gene: TRBD2; CDR3aa: CASSSLRDYEETQYF; CDR3nt: TGCGCCAGCAGCTCTCTCCGGGACTATGAAGAGACCCAGTACTTC
abundance: NA; j_gene: TRBJ1-5; v_gene: TRBV18; d_gene: TRBD1; CDR3aa: CASSPGTGGRSPQHF; CDR3nt: TGTGCCAGCTCACCTGGGACAGGGGGCAGGAGCCCCCAGCATTTT